This paragraph covers one TCR beta chain sequence. The CDR3 loop spans 17 amino acids. The ends lost 3 bases at V and 3 bases at J; junction bases unmatched: 13. Germline lookup yields CDR1 SGHNT and CDR2 YYREEE (reference sequence). This record comes from a study of T cells after yellow fever vaccination. TCRdb processed the 5' RACE reads anew with MiXCR; each CDR3 protein has one entry. The sample has under 550,000 distinct CDR3 sequences; 21% are singletons. This specimen consisted of PBMCs, obtained more than 20 days after the first yellow fever vaccination. This rearrangement joins TRBV5-4 to TRBJ1-1; 8 nucleotides agree with TRBD1. This sequence was found in a man younger than 35 who received the YFV17D yellow fever vaccine. This CDR3 is CASSSLGQGLWDTEAFF. Here the CDR3 DNA reads TGTGCCAGCAGCTCTCTCGGACAGGGCCTCTGGGACACTGAAGCTTTCTTT.